The 7 T cell receptor beta chains in this list originate from one sample, sequenced in a study of shared clonotypes between healthy human individuals. Only in-frame clones appear in the TCRdb table, and some are missing; sequencing was by immunoSEQ multiplex PCR. Among 2.3 million or so clones listed, about 92% were seen once. Sequenced input: naive CD4+ T cells from PBMCs. The subset was: CD45RA+ positively selected. These receptors all come from a man younger than 35 in good health. Some clones in this sample may be carry-over from other donors' samples.

The chain carries TRBV11-2 and TRBJ2-1, with 9 bases that match TRBD2. The CDR3 covers 16 residues. CDR1 is SGHAT, CDR2 FQNNGV, per germline. Losses at the gene ends were 1 base for V and 8 bases for J; bases not matched to a gene: 9. DNA for the CDR3: TGTGCCAGCAGCTTAGCAACTAGCGGGCGTGGGCATGAGCAGTTCTTC. This encodes CASSLATSGRGHEQFF.

The chain has TRBV25-1 and TRBJ2-7; D assignment may be TRBD1 or TRBD2 (5 bases each). In germline, CDR1 is MGHDK, CDR2 SYGVNS. The CDR3 covers 14 residues. V shed 6 bases and J shed 2 bases, with 14 bases lying between them. The CDR3 bases are TGTGCCAGCAGCCCCTTGGGGACCACCTACGAGCAGTACTTC. This translates into CASSPLGTTYEQYF.

Details on this clone: Other DNA sequences of this sample code for an identical CDR3. The V and J genes are TRBV7-9 and TRBJ2-2; TRBD2 matches at 9 bases. CDR1 and CDR2 from the germline V gene are SEHNR and FQNEAQ (reference sequence). The CDR3 has 15 amino acids. V trimming: 1 base; J trimming: 5 bases; junction bases outside the gene matches: 2. CDR3 nucleotides: TGTGCCAGCAGCTTAGGTCTAGCGGGAACCGGGGAGCTGTTTTTT. Translated: CASSLGLAGTGELFF.

V and J are TRBV7-2 and TRBJ2-1; D is tentatively TRBD1 or TRBD2 (5 bases each). Germline V gives CDR1 SGHTA, CDR2 FQGNSA. V lost 7 bases to trimming and J lost 5 bases, with 15 bases between them. CDR3 length equals 14 residues. CDR3 coding DNA: TGTGCCAGCAAGGTGGGGCGGGCCGACAATGAGCAGTTCTTC. Translated, it gives CASKVGRADNEQFF.

The chain joins TRBV7-9 to TRBJ1-1; the D gene is possibly TRBD1 (5 bases). CDR1 is SEHNR, CDR2 FQNEAQ, per germline (reference sequence). V dropped 5 bases and J dropped 1 base, with 20 bases sitting between them. This CDR3 region has 17 residues. The CDR3 protein is CASSRPIRGRANTEAFF. The CDR3 coding sequence is TGTGCCAGCAGCCGACCGATAAGGGGACGGGCGAACACTGAAGCTTTCTTT.

This clone was seen more than once but under ten times. The same CDR3 also results from other DNA sequences found in this sample. This chain uses TRBV28 with TRBJ1-1; possibly TRBD1 for D (5 bases). This CDR3 is built from 14 residues. Trimming stripped 2 bases from V and 1 base from J, with 8 bases between. Germline lookup yields CDR1 MDHEN and CDR2 SYDVKM. CDR3 sequence: CASSLQGANTEAFF. CDR3 nucleotides: TGTGCCAGCAGTTTACAGGGAGCGAACACTGAAGCTTTCTTT.

The V call is TRBV2, the J call TRBJ1-3; D is unresolved. With 5 bases removed from V and 2 bases from J, the gap between germline ends came to 10 bases. Germline CDR1 reads SNHLY; CDR2 reads FYNNEI. CDR3 length: 14 residues. In DNA form, the CDR3 reads TGTGCCAGCAGTACAAGGGTTGCTGGAAACACCATATATTTT. It encodes CASSTRVAGNTIYF.